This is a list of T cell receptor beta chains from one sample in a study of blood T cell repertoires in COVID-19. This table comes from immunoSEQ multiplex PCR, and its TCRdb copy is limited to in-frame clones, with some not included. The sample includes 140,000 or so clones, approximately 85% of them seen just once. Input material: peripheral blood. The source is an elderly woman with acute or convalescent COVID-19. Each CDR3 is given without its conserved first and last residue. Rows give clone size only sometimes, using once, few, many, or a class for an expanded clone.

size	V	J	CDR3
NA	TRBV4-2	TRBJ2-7	ASSRQTSGGHEQY
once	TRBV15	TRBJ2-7	ATSSGTWENYEQY
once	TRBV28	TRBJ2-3	ASSFAGGGFGTDTQY
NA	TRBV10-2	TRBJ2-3	ASSDNLAGYRDTQY
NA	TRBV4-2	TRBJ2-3	ASSQYDSSTDTQY
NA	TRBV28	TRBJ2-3	ASSGGLAWTDTQY
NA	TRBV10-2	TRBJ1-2	ASSESRGRVYGYT
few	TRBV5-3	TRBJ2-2	ARSSERRNTGELF
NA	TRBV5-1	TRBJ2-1	ASSSLAASYNEQF
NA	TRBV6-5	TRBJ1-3	ASSYKAGFSGNTIY
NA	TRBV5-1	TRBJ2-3	ASSLDWGGVTDTQY
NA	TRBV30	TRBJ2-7	AWSGVTYEQY
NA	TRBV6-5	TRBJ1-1	ASSYYRGDTEAF
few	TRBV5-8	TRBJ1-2	ASSLWQDFYT
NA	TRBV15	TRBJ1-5	ATSRDGQGGSNQPQH
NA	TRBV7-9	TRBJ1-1	ASSLSDRAKDTEAF
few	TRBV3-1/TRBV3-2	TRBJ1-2	ASSQDEGQGHYGYT
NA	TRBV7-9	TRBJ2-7	ASSRTGNEQY
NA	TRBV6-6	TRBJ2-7	ASSRLAGVVPYEQY
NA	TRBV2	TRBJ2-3	ASSEALRGDTQY
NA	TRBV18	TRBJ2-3	ASSQQLTDTQY
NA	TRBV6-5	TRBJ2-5	ASTSPLRRETQY
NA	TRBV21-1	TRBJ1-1	ATRGQAEHYLNTEAF